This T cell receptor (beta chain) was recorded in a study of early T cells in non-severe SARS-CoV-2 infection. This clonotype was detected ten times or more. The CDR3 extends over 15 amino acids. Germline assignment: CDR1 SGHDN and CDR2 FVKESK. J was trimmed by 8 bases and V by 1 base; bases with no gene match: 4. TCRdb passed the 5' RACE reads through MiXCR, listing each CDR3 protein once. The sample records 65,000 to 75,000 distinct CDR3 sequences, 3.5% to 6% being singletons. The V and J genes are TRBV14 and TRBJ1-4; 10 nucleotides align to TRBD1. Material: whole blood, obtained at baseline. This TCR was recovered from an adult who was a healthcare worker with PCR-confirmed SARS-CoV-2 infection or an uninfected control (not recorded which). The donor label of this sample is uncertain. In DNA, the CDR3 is TGTGCCAGCAGCCAAGGGACAGGGGGTCTGGAAAAACTGTTTTTT. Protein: CASSQGTGGLEKLFF.